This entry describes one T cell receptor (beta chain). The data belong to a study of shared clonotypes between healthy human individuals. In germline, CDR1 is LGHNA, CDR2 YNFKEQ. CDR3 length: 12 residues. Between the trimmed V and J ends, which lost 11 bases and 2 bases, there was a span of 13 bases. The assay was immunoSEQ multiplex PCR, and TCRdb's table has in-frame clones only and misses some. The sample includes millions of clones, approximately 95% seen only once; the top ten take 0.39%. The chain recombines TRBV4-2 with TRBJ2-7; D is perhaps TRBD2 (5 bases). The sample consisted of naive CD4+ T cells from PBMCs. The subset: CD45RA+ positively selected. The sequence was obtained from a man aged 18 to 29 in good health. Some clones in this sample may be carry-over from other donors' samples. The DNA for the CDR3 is TGTGCCCCTTGGGCGGGTACCTACGAGCAGTACTTC. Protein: CAPWAGTYEQYF.